This T cell receptor (beta chain) was captured in a study of CD4+ T cells in melanoma. Clones were read by immunoSEQ multiplex PCR, and TCRdb kept only the in-frame ones, dropping some. The table shows under 10,000 clones, with 73% occurring only once. The count of this clone is one. The sequenced sample consisted of cells from a culture (not recorded whether cultured in vitro). The source of this sequence is a human donor with melanoma.

CDR3 sequence: CASSITGLPYEQYF. The DNA for the CDR3 is TGTGCCAGTAGTATAACCGGACTCCCCTACGAGCAGTACTTC. The chain recombines TRBV19 with TRBJ2-7; tentative D call: TRBD2 (5 bases). The CDR3 has 14 amino acids. The V and J ends lost 2 bases and 2 bases respectively, with 10 bases between them. Germline-derived CDR1 and CDR2 are LNHDA and SQIVND (reference sequence).